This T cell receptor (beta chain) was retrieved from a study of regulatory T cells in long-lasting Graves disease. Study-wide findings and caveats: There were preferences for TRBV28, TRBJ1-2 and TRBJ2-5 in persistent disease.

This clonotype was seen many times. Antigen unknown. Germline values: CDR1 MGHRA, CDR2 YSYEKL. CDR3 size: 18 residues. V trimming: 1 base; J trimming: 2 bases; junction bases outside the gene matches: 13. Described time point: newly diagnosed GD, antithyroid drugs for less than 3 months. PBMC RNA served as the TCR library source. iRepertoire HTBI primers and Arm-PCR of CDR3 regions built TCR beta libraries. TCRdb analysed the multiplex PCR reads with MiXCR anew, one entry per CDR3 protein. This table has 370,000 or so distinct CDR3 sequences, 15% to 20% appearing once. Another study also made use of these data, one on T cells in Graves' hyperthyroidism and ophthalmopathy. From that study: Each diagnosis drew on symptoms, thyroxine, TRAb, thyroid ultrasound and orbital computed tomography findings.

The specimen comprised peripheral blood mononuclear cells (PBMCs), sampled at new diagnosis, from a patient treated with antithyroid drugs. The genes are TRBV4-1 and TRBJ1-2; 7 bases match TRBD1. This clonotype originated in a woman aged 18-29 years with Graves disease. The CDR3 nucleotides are TGCGCCAGCAGCCAAGTTTTTCGGCGGCAGGGGGAGAACTATGGCTACACCTTC. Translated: CASSQVFRRQGENYGYTF.